This T cell receptor beta chain was captured by sequencing in a study of shared clonotypes between healthy human individuals. Measured with immunoSEQ multiplex PCR; TCRdb has only the in-frame clones, and not every one. The sample shows about 2.4 million clones, 90% to 95% of them seen only once. Trimming removed 7 bases at V and 0 bases at J, with 15 bases between. CDR3 length: 14 amino acids. Germline V gene lookup returns CDR1 SQVTM and CDR2 ANQGSEA. Study-level points and caveats: Clonotypes shared by all four donors outscored non-shared clonotypes in generation probability.

About this clone: As yet, its antigen is unknown.

The chain has TRBV29-1 and TRBJ1-1, with D possibly TRBD1 on 6 matching bases. The material sequenced was naive CD4+ T cells from PBMCs. Subset: CD45RA+ positively selected. This sequence originates from a man younger than 35 in good health. Some clones in this sample may be carry-over from other donors' samples. For the CDR3, the DNA is TGCAGCGCTAGAAGGACAGCAATGAACACTGAAGCTTTCTTT. It translates to CSARRTAMNTEAFF.